This T cell receptor beta chain appears in the sequencing data of a study of blood T cells in healthy people across ages. A second PCR of 7 to 11 cycles used a sample-barcoded 5' primer and a J-beta primer mix. TCRdb passed the 5' RACE reads through MiXCR, listing each CDR3 protein once. The table has fewer than 900,000 distinct CDR3 sequences, 40% to 45% seen once. Germline CDR1 reads SGHTA; CDR2 reads FQGNSA. V dropped 6 bases and J dropped 0; count of bases not matched to a gene: 18. This CDR3 spans 19 amino acids. This sequence originates from a woman in her sixties in good health. J is TRBJ1-1 and V is TRBV7-2, with 8 bases aligning to TRBD1. The material sequenced was blood. This CDR3 reads CASRRTGLNAVQMNTEAFF. Written as DNA, the CDR3 is TGTGCCAGCAGGCGGACAGGGTTGAATGCGGTTCAGATGAACACTGAAGCTTTCTTT. Using reference TRBV7-2 and TRBJ1-1 for the parts outside the CDR3, the full variable domain is GAGVSQSPSNKVTEKGKDVELRCDPISGHTALYWYRQSLGQGLEFLIYFQGNSAPDKSGLPSDRFSAERTGGSVSTLTIQRTQQEDSAVYLCASRRTGLNAVQMNTEAFFGQGTRLTVV.